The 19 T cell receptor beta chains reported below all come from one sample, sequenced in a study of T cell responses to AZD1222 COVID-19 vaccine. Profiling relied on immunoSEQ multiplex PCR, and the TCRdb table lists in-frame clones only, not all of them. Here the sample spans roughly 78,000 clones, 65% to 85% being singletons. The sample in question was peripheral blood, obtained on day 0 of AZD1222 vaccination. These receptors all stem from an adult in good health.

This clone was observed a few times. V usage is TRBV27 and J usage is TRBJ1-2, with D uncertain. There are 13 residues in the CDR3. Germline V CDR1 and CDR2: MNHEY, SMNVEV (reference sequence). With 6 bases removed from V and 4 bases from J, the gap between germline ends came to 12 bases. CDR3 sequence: CASRHRDLYGYTF. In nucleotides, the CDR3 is TGTGCCAGCAGACATAGAGATCTCTATGGCTACACCTTC.

In DNA form, the CDR3 reads TGTGCCAGCAGCCCGTGGACAGGAGTTAATGAAAAACTGTTTTTT. This sequence encodes CASSPWTGVNEKLFF. This chain connects TRBV5-6 to TRBJ1-4; 7 nucleotides match TRBD1. J lost 4 bases, V lost 4 bases, and 7 bases had no gene match. CDR1 and CDR2 from the germline V gene are SGHDT and YYEEEE. This CDR3 has 15 amino acids.

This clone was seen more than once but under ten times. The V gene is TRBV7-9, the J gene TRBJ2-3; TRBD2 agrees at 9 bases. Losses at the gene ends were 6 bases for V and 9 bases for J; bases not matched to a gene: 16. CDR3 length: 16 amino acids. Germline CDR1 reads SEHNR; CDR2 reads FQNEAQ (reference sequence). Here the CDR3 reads CASSPPQREAAGTQYF. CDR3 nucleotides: TGTGCCAGCAGTCCACCCCAGCGGGAGGCTGCAGGCACGCAGTATTTT. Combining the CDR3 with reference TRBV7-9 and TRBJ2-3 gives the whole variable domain DTGVSQNPRHKITKRGQNVTFRCDPISEHNRLYWYRQTLGQGPEFLTYFQNEAQLEKSRLLSDRFSAERPKGSFSTLEIQRTEQGDSAMYLCASSPPQREAAGTQYFGPGTRLTVL.

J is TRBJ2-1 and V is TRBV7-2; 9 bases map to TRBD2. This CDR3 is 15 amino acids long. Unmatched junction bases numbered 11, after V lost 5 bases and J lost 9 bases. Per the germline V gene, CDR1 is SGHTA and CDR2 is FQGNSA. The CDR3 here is CASSPSGGGASEQFF. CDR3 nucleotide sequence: TGTGCCAGCAGCCCGTCGGGCGGGGGGGCTTCTGAGCAGTTCTTC.

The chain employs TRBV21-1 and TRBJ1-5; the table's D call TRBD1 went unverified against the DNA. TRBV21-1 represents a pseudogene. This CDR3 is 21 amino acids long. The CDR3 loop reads CASSKEPKRGQGAVSNQPQHF. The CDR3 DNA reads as TGTGCCAGCAGCAAAGAACCTAAACGGGGACAGGGGGCTGTAAGCAATCAGCCCCAGCATTTT.

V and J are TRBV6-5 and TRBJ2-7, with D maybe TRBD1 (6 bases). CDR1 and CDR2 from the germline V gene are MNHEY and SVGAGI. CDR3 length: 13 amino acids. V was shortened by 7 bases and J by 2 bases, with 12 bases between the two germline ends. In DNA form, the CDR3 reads TGTGCCAGCACCCCAGGGGTTACCTACGAGCAGTACTTC. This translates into CASTPGVTYEQYF.

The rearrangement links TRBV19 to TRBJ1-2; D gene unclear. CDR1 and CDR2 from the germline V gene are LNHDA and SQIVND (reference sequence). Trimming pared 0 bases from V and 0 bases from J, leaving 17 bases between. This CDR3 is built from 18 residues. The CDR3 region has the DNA TGTGCCAGTAGTATAGATCGTCCTCAGGCTGCGGCTAACTATGGCTACACCTTC. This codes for CASSIDRPQAAANYGYTF.

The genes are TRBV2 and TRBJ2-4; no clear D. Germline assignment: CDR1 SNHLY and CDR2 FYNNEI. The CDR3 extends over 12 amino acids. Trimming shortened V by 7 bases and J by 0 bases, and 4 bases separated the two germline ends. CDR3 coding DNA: TGTGCCAGCACCCAAGCCAAAAACATTCAGTACTTC. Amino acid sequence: CASTQAKNIQYF. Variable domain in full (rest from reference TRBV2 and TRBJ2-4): EPEVTQTPSHQVTQMGQEVILRCVPISNHLYFYWYRQILGQKVEFLVSFYNNEISEKSEIFDDQFSVERPDGSNFTLKIRSTKLEDSAMYFCASTQAKNIQYFGAGTRLSVL.

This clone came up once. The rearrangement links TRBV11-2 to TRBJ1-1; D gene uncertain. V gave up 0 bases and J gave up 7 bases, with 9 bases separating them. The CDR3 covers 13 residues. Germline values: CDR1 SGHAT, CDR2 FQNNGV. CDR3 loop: CASSLDGRLEAFF. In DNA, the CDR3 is TGTGCCAGCAGCTTAGATGGGCGGCTTGAAGCTTTCTTT.

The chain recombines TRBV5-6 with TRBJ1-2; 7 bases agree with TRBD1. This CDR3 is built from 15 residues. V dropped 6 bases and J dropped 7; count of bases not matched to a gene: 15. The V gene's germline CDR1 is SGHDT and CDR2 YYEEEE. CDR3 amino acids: CASTNPQGQYAGYTF. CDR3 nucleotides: TGTGCCAGCACCAACCCACAGGGGCAGTATGCTGGCTACACCTTC.

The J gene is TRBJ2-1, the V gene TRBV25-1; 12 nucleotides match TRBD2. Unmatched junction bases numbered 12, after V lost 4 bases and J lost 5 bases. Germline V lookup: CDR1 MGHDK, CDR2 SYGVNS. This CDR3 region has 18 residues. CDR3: CASSGPLSSGGVNNEQFF. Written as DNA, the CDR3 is TGTGCCAGCAGTGGGCCCTTATCTAGCGGGGGGGTTAACAATGAGCAGTTCTTC.

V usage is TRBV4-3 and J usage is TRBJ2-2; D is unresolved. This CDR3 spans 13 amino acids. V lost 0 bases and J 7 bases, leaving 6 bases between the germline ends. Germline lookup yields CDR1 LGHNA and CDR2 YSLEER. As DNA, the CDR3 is TGCGCCAGCAGCCAAGATCAGATCGGGGAGCTGTTTTTT. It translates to CASSQDQIGELFF.

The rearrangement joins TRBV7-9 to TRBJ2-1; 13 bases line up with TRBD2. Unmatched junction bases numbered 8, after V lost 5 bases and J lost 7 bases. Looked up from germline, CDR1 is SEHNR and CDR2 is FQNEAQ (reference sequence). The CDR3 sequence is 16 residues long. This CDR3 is CASSITSGRAANEQFF. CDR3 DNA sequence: TGTGCCAGCAGCATCACTAGCGGGAGGGCCGCGAATGAGCAGTTCTTC. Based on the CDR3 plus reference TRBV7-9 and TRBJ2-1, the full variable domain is DTGVSQNPRHKITKRGQNVTFRCDPISEHNRLYWYRQTLGQGPEFLTYFQNEAQLEKSRLLSDRFSAERPKGSFSTLEIQRTEQGDSAMYLCASSITSGRAANEQFFGPGTRLTVL.

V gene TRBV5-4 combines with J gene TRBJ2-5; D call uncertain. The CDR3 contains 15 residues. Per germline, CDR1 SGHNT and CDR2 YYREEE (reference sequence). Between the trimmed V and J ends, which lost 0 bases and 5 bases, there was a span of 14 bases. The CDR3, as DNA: TGTGCCAGCAGCTTGGGGGCCTTATTGGGGGAGACCCAGTACTTC. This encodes CASSLGALLGETQYF. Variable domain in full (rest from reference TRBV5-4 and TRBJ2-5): ETGVTQSPTHLIKTRGQQVTLRCSSQSGHNTVSWYQQALGQGPQFIFQYYREEENGRGNFPPRFSGLQFPNYSSELNVNALELDDSALYLCASSLGALLGETQYFGPGTRLLVL.

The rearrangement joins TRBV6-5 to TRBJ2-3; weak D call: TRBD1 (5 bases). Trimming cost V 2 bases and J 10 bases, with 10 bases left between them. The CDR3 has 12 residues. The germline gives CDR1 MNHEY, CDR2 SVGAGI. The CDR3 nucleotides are TGTGCCAGCAGTTACGAAGGGGCTCCGCAGTATTTT. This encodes CASSYEGAPQYF.

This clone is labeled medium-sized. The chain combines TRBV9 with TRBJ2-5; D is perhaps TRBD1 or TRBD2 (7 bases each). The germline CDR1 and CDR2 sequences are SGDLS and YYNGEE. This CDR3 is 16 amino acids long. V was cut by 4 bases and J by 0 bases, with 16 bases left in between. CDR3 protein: CASSSQGGGHQETQYF. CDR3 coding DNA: TGTGCCAGCAGCTCCCAGGGGGGGGGTCACCAAGAGACCCAGTACTTC.

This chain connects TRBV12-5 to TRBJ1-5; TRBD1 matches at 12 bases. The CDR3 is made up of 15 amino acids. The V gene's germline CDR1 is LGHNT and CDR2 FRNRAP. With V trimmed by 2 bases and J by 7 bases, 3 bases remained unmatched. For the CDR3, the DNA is TGTGCTAGTGGTTTGCCCGGGACAGGGGGCCAGCCCCAGCATTTT. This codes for CASGLPGTGGQPQHF.

The DNA for the CDR3 is TGTGCCAGCAGCTTCGGAATTACGTGGGGCACAGATACGCAGTATTTT. Its protein is CASSFGITWGTDTQYF. The V gene is TRBV5-8, the J gene TRBJ2-3; D gene ambiguous. The ends were cut back, 2 bases at V and 1 base at J, with 14 bases in the middle. This CDR3 has 16 amino acids. Germline V gene sequence: CDR1 SGHTS, CDR2 YDEGEE.

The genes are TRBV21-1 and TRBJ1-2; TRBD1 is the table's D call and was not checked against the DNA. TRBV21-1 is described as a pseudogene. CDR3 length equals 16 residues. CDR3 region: CASSKALRQGAHGYTF. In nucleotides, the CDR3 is TGTGCCAGCAGCAAAGCTTTGAGGCAGGGGGCGCACGGCTACACCTTC.